The TCR beta chain under discussion was sequenced for a study of vaccination and CD4 T cells after COVID-19 (dated by TCRdb to 2021 to 2024). In terms of the full investigation: SARS-CoV-2 positivity had been established in the convalescent patients by nasal swab PCR, and mild disease was recorded in about 9 of these patients and severe disease in one. Each participant got two doses of either the Pfizer-BioNTech BNT162b2 vaccine (n=8) or the Moderna mRNA-1273 vaccine (n=2). The cultures were stimulated with overlapping spike peptide pools from SARS-CoV-2 and from the common cold coronaviruses HCoV-NL63, HCoV-OC43 and HCoV-229E. In 10 COVID-19 convalescent patients and several infection-naive healthy vaccine recipients, the spike-specific CD4+ TCR repertoire before mRNA vaccination was compared with the repertoire after mRNA vaccination. Control cultures received a CEFX viral epitope pool as the positive control, an HIV-1 Nef peptide pool as the negative control, or no peptide. Post-vaccine blood samples were collected a median of about 72 days after the second vaccine dose, ranging from about 14 to 241 days. Six males and four females were included in the convalescent cohort, with two Hispanic individuals, seven Caucasians, two Asians and one multiracial person represented. Post-COVID blood samples from convalescent patients were collected a median of roughly 100 days after diagnosis, with a range of 35 to 161 days. Broader findings and caveats from the paper: Of the vaccine-specific clones in convalescent patients, 304 of 307, or nearly all, reacted only to SARS-CoV-2 spike and did not cross-react with common cold coronaviruses. The median count of SARS-CoV-2-reactive clonotypes went up from 20 to 25 after infection to 30 to 40 after vaccination, although the change was not significant. Only a relatively small number of convalescent patients were included in the study, and early timepoints following natural infection were not analyzed. Among the post-vaccine SARS-CoV-2-reactive clones in convalescent patients, a median approximately 90% showed up only after vaccination, which suggests vaccine-specific priming.

As for this clonotype: Its cognate antigen has yet to be identified. No per-base quality is available; no much larger clone lies one base away.

The treatment or condition label of this sample denotes: roughly 10-day PBMC culture with coronavirus spike peptide pools or control peptides (ViraFEST assay). The study used the ViraFEST assay, which expanded antigen-specific T cells with peptide pools and then identified expanded clonotypes by TCR sequencing. The convalescent patients' positive SARS-CoV-2 PCR tests were from March to December 2020, which was before the Alpha, Beta and Delta variants emerged in the United States. Each well held some 2 million PBMCs cultured in IMDM containing about 5% human AB serum and roughly 10 IU/ml IL-2, with 7.5 to 10 ug/ml peptide pools added. Half of the culture medium was replaced with fresh IL-2-containing medium on days 3 and 7. After around 10 days of culture, CD4+ T cells were isolated by negative selection with the EasySep CD4+ T cell isolation kit. Ficoll-Paque Plus gradient centrifugation was used to isolate PBMCs from whole blood, and the isolated PBMCs were then either used fresh or cryopreserved at -140C. Each culture condition was generally run in triplicate wells.

Preparation of the library involved PCR. DNA from cultured CD4+ T cells was subjected to TCR sequencing with the Oncomine TCR Beta short-read assay at the Johns Hopkins FTIC core. The QIAamp micro DNA kit was used to extract genomic DNA from the cultured CD4+ T cells. Oncomine TCR Beta libraries made from cultured CD4+ T cells were pooled using unique dual indexes and sequenced on an Illumina iSeq 100. The paper's data handling went like this. Non-productive sequences were removed, and CDR3s that did not start with C, did not end with F or W, or were shorter than 7 amino acids were discarded. The MANAFEST web application identified antigen-specific clonotypes by comparing peptide-stimulated wells against reference wells and other culture wells. For a clone to be called positive, the clone needed an FDR below 0.05, an odds ratio above 5, and a productive frequency above 0.1% in at least two of three replicate wells. Clonotypes that were significantly expanded in both SARS-CoV-2 spike wells and at least one common cold coronavirus spike condition were defined as cross-reactive. Levenshtein distances (stringdist) and unrooted phylogenetic trees (ape) in R version 3.6.1 were used to assess CDR3 homology. In-frame beta chains were kept once TCRdb had trimmed the public reads at Q25 with fastp and called clones with MiXCR. Here each entry gathers all rows of one CDR3 protein and keeps the most common genes and DNA. The V and J calls and clone size come from TCRdb's table, not from the authors' own analysis. Counted in this sample were approximately 13,000 distinct CDR3 sequences; about 50% of them appeared once. The ten largest clones capture roughly 15% of the sample.

The CDR3 runs 16 amino acids, cysteine and phenylalanine included. Only the CDR3 portion is preserved as DNA: 48 bases, with reading frame beginning at the first base. Trimming leaves V shorter by 3 bases and J shorter by 8 bases, with the junction holding 11 bases beyond the gene matches. For CDR1 and CDR2, the germline V gene lists MDHEN and SYDVKM. The chain couples TRBV28 to TRBJ2-3; TRBD2 agrees with 10 junctional bases. The sequenced material came from CD4+ T cells from blood, cultured in vitro. This clonotype was obtained from a human donor who had recovered from COVID-19. CDR3 protein: CASSFRTSGHRVTQYF. The DNA reads TGTGCCAGCAGTTTTAGGACTAGCGGCCACCGTGTTACGCAGTATTTT. Supplemented by the reference TRBV28 and TRBJ2-3 proteins around the CDR3, the complete variable domain is DVKVTQSSRYLVKRTGEKVFLECVQDMDHENMFWYRQDPGLGLRLIYFSYDVKMKEKGDIPEGYSVSREKKERFSLILESASTNQTSMYLCASSFRTSGHRVTQYFGPGTRLTVL.